This T cell receptor (beta chain) was observed in a study of identical twins. Findings of the study overall: In zero-insertion analyses, partial confounding could arise from invariant MAIT and iNKT cells.

The CDR3 runs to 16 residues. CDR1 is SGDLS and CDR2 is YYNGEE in the germline V gene. V lost 4 bases and J 9 bases, leaving 23 bases between the germline ends. A note on this clonotype: Antigen: not known.

TCRdb re-called the 5' RACE reads through MiXCR, storing one row per CDR3 protein. The data hold approximately 210,000 distinct CDR3 sequences, with approximately 5.9% observed a single time. The sample was also linked to a second study, of T cells expressing NK-cell markers.

The sequence derives from a woman under 30 in good health. V gene TRBV9 combines with J gene TRBJ2-1, with a tentative D call TRBD2 (6 bases). Sequenced: CD8+ T cells sorted from blood. This CDR3 reads CASSPQDYPRGAEQFF. The CDR3 DNA follows: TGTGCCAGCAGCCCCCAGGACTACCCGCGTGGGGCTGAGCAGTTCTTC.